This T cell receptor (beta chain) was profiled in a study of blood T cell repertoires in COVID-19. The protocol was immunoSEQ multiplex PCR, while the TCRdb copy is restricted to in-frame clones and leaves out a portion. Found here are about 180,000 clones, about 81% of them singletons; the top ten hold approximately 12%. CDR3 length: 13 residues. V gave up 0 bases and J gave up 6 bases; unmatched junction bases: 5. CDR1 is GTSNPN, CDR2 SVGIG, per germline (reference sequence). The chain combines TRBV30 with TRBJ2-7, with 7 bases aligning to TRBD2. This receptor was taken from a woman aged 80 or over with COVID-19, enrolled during active disease. Sequencing was done on a sample of peripheral blood. In DNA form, the CDR3 reads TGTGCCTGGAGTGTTCAGCGGGGTCCCGAGCAGTACTTC. It translates to CAWSVQRGPEQYF.